The source of this TCR beta chain is a study of T cell changes during pregnancy in multiple sclerosis. V lost 2 bases, J lost 12 bases, and 21 bases lay in between. Per germline, CDR1 SGHRS and CDR2 YFSETQ. The CDR3 consists of 15 residues. Here immunoSEQ multiplex PCR was the method, and the copy in TCRdb shows in-frame clones only, minus some. The table includes 35,000 to 55,000 clones, 85% to 95% detected once. The chain couples TRBV5-1 to TRBJ2-4; D may be TRBD1 (6 bases). This clonotype was sampled from a female donor with multiple sclerosis, enrolled in a pregnancy study. This material consisted of CD4+ T cells from peripheral blood mononuclear cells, taken in the third trimester of pregnancy. Here the CDR3 DNA reads TGCGCCAGCAGCTTCCAAGGTGGGGGCGAGGCAACTCAGTACTTC. Translated: CASSFQGGGEATQYF.